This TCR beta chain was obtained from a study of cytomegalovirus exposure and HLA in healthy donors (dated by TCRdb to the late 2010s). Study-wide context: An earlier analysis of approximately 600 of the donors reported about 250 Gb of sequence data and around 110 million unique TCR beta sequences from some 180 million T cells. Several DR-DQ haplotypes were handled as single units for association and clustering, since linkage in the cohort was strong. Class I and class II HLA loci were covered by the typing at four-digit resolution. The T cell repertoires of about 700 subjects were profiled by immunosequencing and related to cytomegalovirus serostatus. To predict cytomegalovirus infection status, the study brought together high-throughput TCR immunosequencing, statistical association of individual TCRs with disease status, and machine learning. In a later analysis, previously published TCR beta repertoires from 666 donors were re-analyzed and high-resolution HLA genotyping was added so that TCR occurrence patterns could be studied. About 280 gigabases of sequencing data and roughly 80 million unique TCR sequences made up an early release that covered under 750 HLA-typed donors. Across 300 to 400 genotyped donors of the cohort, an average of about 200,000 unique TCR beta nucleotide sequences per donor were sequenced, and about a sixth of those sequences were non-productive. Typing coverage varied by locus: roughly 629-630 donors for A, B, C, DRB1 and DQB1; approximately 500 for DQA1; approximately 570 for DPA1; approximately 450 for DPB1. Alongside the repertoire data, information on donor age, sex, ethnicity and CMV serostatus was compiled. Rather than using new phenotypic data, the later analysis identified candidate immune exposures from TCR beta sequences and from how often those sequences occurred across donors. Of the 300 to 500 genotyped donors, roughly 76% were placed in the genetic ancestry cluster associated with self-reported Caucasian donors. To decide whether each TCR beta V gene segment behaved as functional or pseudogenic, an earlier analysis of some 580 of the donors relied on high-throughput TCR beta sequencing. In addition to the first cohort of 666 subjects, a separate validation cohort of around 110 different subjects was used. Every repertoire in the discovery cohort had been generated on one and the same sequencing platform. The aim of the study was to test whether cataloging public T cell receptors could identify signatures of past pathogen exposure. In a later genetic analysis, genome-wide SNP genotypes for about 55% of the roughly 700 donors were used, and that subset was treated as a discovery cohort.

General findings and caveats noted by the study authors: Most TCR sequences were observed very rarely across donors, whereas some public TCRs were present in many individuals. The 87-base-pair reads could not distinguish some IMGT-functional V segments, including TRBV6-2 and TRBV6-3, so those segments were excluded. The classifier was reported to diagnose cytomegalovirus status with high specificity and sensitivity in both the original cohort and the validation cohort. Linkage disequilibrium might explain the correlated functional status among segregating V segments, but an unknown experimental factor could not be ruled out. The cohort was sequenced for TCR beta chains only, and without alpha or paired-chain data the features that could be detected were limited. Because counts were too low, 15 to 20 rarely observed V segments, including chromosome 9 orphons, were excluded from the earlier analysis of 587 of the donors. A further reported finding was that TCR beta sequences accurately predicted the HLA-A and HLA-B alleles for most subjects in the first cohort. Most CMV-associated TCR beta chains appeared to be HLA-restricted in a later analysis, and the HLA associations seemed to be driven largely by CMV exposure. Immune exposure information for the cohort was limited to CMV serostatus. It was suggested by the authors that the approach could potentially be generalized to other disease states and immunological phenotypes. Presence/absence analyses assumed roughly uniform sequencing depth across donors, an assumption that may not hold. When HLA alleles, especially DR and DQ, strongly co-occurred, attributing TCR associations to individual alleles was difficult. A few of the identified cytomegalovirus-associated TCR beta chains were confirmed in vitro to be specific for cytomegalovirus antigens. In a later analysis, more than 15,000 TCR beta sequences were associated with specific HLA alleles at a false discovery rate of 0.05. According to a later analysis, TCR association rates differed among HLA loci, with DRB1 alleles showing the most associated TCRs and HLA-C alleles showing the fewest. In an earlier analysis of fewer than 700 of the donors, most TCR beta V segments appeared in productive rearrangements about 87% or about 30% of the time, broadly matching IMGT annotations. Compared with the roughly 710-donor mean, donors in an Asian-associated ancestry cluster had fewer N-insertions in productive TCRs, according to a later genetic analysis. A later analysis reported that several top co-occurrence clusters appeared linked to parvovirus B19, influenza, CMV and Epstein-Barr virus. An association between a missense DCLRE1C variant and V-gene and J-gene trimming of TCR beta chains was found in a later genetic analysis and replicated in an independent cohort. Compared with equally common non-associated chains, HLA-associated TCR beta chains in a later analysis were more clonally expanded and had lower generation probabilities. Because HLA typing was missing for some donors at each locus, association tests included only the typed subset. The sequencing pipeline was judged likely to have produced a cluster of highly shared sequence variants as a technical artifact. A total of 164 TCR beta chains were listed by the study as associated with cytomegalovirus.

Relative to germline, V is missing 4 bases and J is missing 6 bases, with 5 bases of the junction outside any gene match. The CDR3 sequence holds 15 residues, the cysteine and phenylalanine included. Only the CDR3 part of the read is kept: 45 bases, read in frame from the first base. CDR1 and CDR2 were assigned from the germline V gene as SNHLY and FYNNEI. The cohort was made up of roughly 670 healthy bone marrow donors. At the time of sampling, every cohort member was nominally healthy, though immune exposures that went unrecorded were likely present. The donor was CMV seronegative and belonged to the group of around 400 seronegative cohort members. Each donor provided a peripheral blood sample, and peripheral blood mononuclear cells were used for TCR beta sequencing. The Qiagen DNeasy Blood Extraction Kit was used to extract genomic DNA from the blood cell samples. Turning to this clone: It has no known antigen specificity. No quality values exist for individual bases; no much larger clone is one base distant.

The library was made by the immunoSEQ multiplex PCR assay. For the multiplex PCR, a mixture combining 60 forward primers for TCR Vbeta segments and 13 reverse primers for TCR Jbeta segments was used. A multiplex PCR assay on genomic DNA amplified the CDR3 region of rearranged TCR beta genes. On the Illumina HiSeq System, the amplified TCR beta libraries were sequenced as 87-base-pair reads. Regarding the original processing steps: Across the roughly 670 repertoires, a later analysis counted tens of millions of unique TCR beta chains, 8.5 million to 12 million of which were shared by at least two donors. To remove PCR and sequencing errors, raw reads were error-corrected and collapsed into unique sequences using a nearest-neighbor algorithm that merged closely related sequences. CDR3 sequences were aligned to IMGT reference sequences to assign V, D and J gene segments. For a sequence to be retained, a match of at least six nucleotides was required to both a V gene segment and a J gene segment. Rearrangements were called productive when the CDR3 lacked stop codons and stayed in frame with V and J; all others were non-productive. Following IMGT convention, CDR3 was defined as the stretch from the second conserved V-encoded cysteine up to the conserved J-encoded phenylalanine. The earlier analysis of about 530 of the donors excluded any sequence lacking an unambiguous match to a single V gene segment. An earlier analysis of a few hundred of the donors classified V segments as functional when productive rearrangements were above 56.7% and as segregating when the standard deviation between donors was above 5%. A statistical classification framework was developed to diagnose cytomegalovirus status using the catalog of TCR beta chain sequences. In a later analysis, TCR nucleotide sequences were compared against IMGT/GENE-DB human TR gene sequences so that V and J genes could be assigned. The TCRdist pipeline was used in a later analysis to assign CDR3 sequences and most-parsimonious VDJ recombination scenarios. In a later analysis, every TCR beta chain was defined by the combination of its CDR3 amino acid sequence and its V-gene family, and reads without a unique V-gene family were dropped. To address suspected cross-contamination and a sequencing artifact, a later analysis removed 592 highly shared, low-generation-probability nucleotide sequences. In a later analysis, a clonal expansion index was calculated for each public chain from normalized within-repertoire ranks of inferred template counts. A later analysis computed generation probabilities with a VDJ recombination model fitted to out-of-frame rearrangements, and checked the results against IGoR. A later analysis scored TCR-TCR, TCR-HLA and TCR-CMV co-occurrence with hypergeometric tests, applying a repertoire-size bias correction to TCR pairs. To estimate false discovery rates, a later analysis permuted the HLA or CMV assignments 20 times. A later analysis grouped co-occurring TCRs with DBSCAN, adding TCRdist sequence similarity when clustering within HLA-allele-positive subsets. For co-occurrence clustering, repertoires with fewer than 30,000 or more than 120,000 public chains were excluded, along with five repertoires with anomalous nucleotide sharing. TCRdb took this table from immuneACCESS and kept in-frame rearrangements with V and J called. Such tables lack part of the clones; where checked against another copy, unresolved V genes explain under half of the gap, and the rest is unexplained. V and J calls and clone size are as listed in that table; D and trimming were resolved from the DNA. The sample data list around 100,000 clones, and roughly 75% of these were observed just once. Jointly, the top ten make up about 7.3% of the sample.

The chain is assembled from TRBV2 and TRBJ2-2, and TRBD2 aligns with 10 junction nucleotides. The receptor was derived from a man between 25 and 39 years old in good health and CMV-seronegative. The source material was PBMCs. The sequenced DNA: TGTGCCAGCAGTGGGACTAGCGGCTTCTCCGGGGAGCTGTTTTTT. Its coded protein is CASSGTSGFSGELFF.